The entry that follows covers one T cell receptor beta chain sequence. This clone's antigen is unknown. One base away there is no much larger clone; base qualities are not given. Including cysteine and phenylalanine, the CDR3 has 15 amino acids. Of the read, only the CDR3 DNA is kept; its 45 bases are in frame from base 1. The germline V gene provides CDR1 SNHLY and CDR2 FYNNEI. V is shortened by 4 bases, J by 0 bases, and the region joining them spans 10 bases. TCRbeta CDR3 regions were amplified from genomic DNA using the immunoSEQ Assay, a bias-controlled multiplex PCR. The authors' analysis ran thus. The number of nucleated cells in each sample was estimated by amplification of reference gene primers within the assay. Sequence reads were collapsed and filtered to measure the absolute abundance of every unique TCRbeta CDR3 rearrangement. For each sample, productive Simpson clonality was calculated as the square root of Simpson's diversity index over productive rearrangements. This is the immuneACCESS table as TCRdb keeps it, with only in-frame sequences that have V and J called. A part of the clones is gone; compared with another copy, unresolved V genes explain less than half, and the rest is unexplained. For V, J and clone size, that table is used; D and trimming come from the DNA. Recorded for this sample are about 160,000 clones; roughly 87% of them occurred a single time. More than 6.5% of the sample is in the top ten clones.

Enrolling through a virtual design, the prospective study's participants ranged in age from roughly 18 to 100 years and lived across roughly 23 United States geographic areas. In the prospective study, participants were assigned to cohorts based on the clinical history participants reported in a screening survey and a study questionnaire. ImmuneRACE Cohort 3 recovered participants were defined by two consecutive negative NP/OP PCR tests, healthcare professional clearance, or symptom resolution. In the prospective study, mobile phlebotomists collected whole blood, serum and a nasopharyngeal or oropharyngeal swab from each participant. Over an approximately two-month period, participants in the prospective study had the option of providing additional blood draws and questionnaires. Before DNA extraction, blood samples from the prospective study were shipped at room temperature or frozen. This sample was taken from a study of blood T cell repertoires in COVID-19 (dated by TCRdb to about 2020). Study-level background: Samples from collaborators originated in the United States, Italy and Spain and spanned both the acute and convalescent phases of COVID-19. The prospective study material was composed of cDNA or gDNA derived from T cells, B-cell-depleted T cells, or PBMCs. Subjects who had been exposed to COVID-19, were actively infected with it, or had recovered from it provided the deeply sampled blood TCRbeta repertoires that made up the dataset. The repertoires were released in a freely available public database intended as a resource for research on the immune response to SARS-CoV-2. Samples were obtained from the ongoing ImmuneRACE study (first 160 participants) and from 950 to 1,500 subjects provided by 6 global collaborators. A de-identified subject ID, COVID-19 status, age in years and sex were almost always included in the sample metadata. Where available, HLA class I and class II types were taken from metadata supplied by the sample provider and were not determined by assay-based typing. What the authors observed across the whole study: Clinical and demographic metadata were provided uncurated, with the amount varying by source and participant.

The sequence derives from a woman between 50 and 59 years old who had recovered from COVID-19. Recombination connected TRBV2 to TRBJ1-5, and perhaps TRBD1 as D gene, on 5 matching bases. The sample consisted of PBMCs or T cells enriched from blood (not recorded which). The CDR3 region: CASSVTVNSNQPQHF. The base sequence is TGTGCCAGCAGTGTGACAGTGAATAGCAATCAGCCCCAGCATTTT.